Following are 7 T cell receptor beta chains from one sample sequenced in a study of identical twins. From the 5' RACE reads, TCRdb called clonotypes with MiXCR, one entry per CDR3 protein. The data contain hundreds of thousands of distinct CDR3 sequences, 6% to 6.5% of them singletons. Sequencing was carried out using naive T cells sorted from blood. These receptors were collected from a man younger than 30 in good health.

V is TRBV7-9 and J is TRBJ2-3, with 11 bases lining up with TRBD2. The CDR3 is 17 residues long. Germline V gives CDR1 SEHNR, CDR2 FQNEAQ (reference sequence). The trim removed 2 bases at V and 5 bases at J, leaving 9 bases unmatched. CDR3 DNA: TGTGCCAGCAGCTTAACCCAACTAGCGGGAGAAGAAGATACGCAGTATTTT. Translated, it gives CASSLTQLAGEEDTQYF.

This clonotype was seen a few times. The rearrangement joins TRBV6-2 or TRBV6-3 to TRBJ2-7; 8 positions match TRBD1. The trim removed 6 bases at V and 8 bases at J, leaving 12 bases unmatched. The CDR3 has 14 amino acids. The germline V gene encodes CDR1 MNHEY and CDR2 SVGEGT. The chain's CDR3 is CASSDRGQTSQQYF. The CDR3 DNA sequence: TGTGCCAGCAGCGACAGGGGACAGACGAGCCAGCAGTACTTC.

V and J are TRBV19 and TRBJ2-1; 7 nucleotides agree with TRBD2. Trimming at V came to 3 bases and at J to 1 base, leaving 9 bases not matched to a gene. Germline CDR1 LNHDA, CDR2 SQIVND (reference sequence). CDR3 length: 17 residues. The CDR3: CASSILSRGGSYNEQFF. In DNA, the CDR3 is TGTGCCAGTAGTATTCTGTCGAGGGGAGGGTCCTACAATGAGCAGTTCTTC.

This clonotype was seen more than once but under ten times. V usage is TRBV30 and J usage is TRBJ1-1, with a possible D match to TRBD1 (5 bases). Germline V gene sequence: CDR1 GTSNPN, CDR2 SVGIG (reference sequence). There are 11 residues in the CDR3. Trimming pared 4 bases from V and 7 bases from J, leaving 10 bases between. The CDR3 DNA sequence: TGTGCCTGGAAAGGGACGGATGAAGCTTTCTTT. Its translation is CAWKGTDEAFF.

This clonotype was seen more than once but under ten times. CDR3 residues: CASRAGSGANVLTF. In nucleotides, the CDR3 is TGTGCCAGCAGGGCCGGTTCCGGGGCCAACGTCCTGACTTTC. The rearrangement links TRBV5-5 to TRBJ2-6; D gene uncertain. Germline-derived CDR1 and CDR2 are SGHKS and YYEKEE (reference sequence). V was pared by 5 bases and J by 4 bases, with 10 bases between. The CDR3 consists of 14 residues.

This clonotype was observed a few times. The gene calls are TRBV29-1 and TRBJ1-1; a weak D match, TRBD1 (5 bases). Per the germline V gene, CDR1 is SQVTM and CDR2 is ANQGSEA. Trimming shortened V by 6 bases and J by 0 bases, and 11 bases separated the two germline ends. The CDR3 covers 13 residues. DNA for the CDR3: TGCAGCGTACTAATGGACATGAACACTGAAGCTTTCTTT. Its protein is CSVLMDMNTEAFF.

V gene TRBV27 combines with J gene TRBJ2-1, with D uncertain. Deletions cut 1 base from V and 5 bases from J, with 9 bases between. Per germline, CDR1 MNHEY and CDR2 SMNVEV (reference sequence). CDR3 length equals 14 residues. Written as DNA, the CDR3 is TGTGCCAGCAGTTTATTCGGCAGCAACAATGAGCAGTTCTTC. It is translated as CASSLFGSNNEQFF.